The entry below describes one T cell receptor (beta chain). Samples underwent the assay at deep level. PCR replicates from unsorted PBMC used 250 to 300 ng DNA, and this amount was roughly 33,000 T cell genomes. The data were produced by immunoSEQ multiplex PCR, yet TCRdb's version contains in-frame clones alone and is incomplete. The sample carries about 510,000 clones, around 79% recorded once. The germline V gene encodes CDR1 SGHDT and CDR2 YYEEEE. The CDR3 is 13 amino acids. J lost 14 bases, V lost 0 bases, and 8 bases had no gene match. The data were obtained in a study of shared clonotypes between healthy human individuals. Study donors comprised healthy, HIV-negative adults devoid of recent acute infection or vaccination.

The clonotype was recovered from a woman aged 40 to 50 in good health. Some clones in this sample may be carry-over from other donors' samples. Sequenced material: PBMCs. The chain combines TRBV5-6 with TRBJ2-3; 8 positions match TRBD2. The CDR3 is CASSLAAGTSLYF. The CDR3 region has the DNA TGTGCCAGCAGCTTGGCCGCCGGGACTAGTCTGTATTTT.